These T cell receptor beta chains were read from a single sample in a study of T cells in Graves' hyperthyroidism and ophthalmopathy. TCRdb redid the calling of the multiplex PCR reads with MiXCR, one entry per CDR3 protein. The sample lists around 560,000 distinct CDR3 sequences, approximately 15% occurring once. The sequencing input was blood. All receptors come from a woman between 18 and 30 years old with Graves' hyperthyroidism. Both conserved end residues are part of each CDR3.

TRBV4-1,TRBJ2-7,CASSPGTANYEQYF
TRBV29-1,TRBJ1-3,CSVERPRNTIYF
TRBV12-3/TRBV12-4,TRBJ2-1,CATWTSGGREQFF
TRBV12-3/TRBV12-4,TRBJ2-3,CASSFGSDTQYF
TRBV12-3/TRBV12-4,TRBJ2-1,CASSFGRVSEQFF
TRBV7-2,TRBJ1-1,CASSLRWGIRNTEAFF
TRBV15,TRBJ2-3,CATSRRFLGTSTDTQYF
TRBV7-2,TRBJ1-1,CASSLGPLMDSVAVF
TRBV5-1,TRBJ2-5,CASRKQGTRETQYF
TRBV15,TRBJ2-1,CATSRDFREQFF
TRBV6-2/TRBV6-3,TRBJ2-1,CASSYGFNEQFF
TRBV28,TRBJ2-1,CASSFPPSGRANEQFF
TRBV27,TRBJ1-2,CASSGGGARGYTF
TRBV19,TRBJ2-1,CASSIVRLAGEFSYNEQFF
TRBV2,TRBJ2-1,CASSGTSSSYNEQFF
TRBV7-9,TRBJ2-7,CASSLGRDYYEQYF
TRBV6-1,TRBJ2-1,CASSALAGVLYEQFF
TRBV2,TRBJ2-7,CASSDCRRSALDLPIEPYEQYF
TRBV4-3,TRBJ2-1,CASSQEDGTMDEQFF
TRBV12-3/TRBV12-4,TRBJ1-4,CASRPGGEKLFF
TRBV28,TRBJ2-1,CASSFATSLGGDEQFF
TRBV7-9,TRBJ2-7,CASSPTSGRAHEQYF
TRBV5-1,TRBJ1-4,CASPRDSQVKLFF